This T cell receptor (beta chain) was recorded in a study of CD8 T cells in ankylosing spondylitis. The sample holds many counts of this clonotype. What it binds is unknown. Study observations and caveats: The authors found the disease-linked clones to be CD8+ and relatively rare in peripheral blood.

A quantitative 5'-RACE method, one with molecular barcodes, was used to make TCR beta libraries. Via MiXCR, TCRdb re-called the 5' RACE reads, giving one row per CDR3 protein. The repertoire holds about 240,000 distinct CDR3 sequences, with around 7.8% as singletons. The CDR3 sequence is 17 residues long. The V and J ends lost 2 bases and 1 base respectively, with 18 bases between them. Germline loops: CDR1 SGHRS, CDR2 YFSETQ. Sequencing used blood, either unsorted or a sorted T cell fraction (not recorded which). The sequence came from a male donor with ankylosing spondylitis or in good health (not recorded which). The chain joins TRBV5-1 to TRBJ2-5; weak D call: TRBD2 (5 bases). The DNA of the CDR3 is TGCGCCAGCAGCTTTGTCGCCCCGAGGGTCCCCCAAGAGACCCAGTACTTC. The encoded protein is CASSFVAPRVPQETQYF.